This is a list of T cell receptor beta chains from one sample in a study of technical replicates of blood from several donors. Profiled with immunoSEQ multiplex PCR; TCRdb holds only in-frame clones, not every one. Of approximately 87,000 clones in the sample, around 90% are singletons; the top ten hold approximately 0.4%. Sequencing input: T cells isolated from PBMCs. The origin of the receptors is a human donor in good health. Some clones in this sample may be carry-over from other donors' samples. Both conserved end residues are part of each CDR3. The D gene is left open where the match is weak. Expanded clones are given a class, and other clones once, few, many or no size at all.

v_gene	d_gene	j_gene	abundance	len	CDR3aa	CDR3nt
TRBV5-1	.	TRBJ1-1	.	14	CASSLERGYTEAFF	TGCGCCAGCAGCTTGGAAAGGGGGTACACTGAAGCTTTCTTT
TRBV28	TRBD1	TRBJ1-4	.	13	CASSPGTGEKLFF	TGTGCCAGCAGTCCCGGGACAGGAGAAAAACTGTTTTTT
TRBV11-1	TRBD1	TRBJ1-1	.	17	CASSPTFDRVRHTEAFF	TGTGCCAGCAGTCCAACTTTTGACAGGGTCCGTCACACTGAAGCTTTCTTT
TRBV6-5	.	TRBJ2-7	.	15	CASSYGAESSYEQYF	TGTGCCAGCAGTTACGGAGCGGAGAGCTCCTACGAGCAGTACTTC
TRBV9	.	TRBJ1-6	.	12	CASSAINSPLHF	TGTGCCAGCAGCGCAATTAATTCACCCCTCCACTTT
TRBV5-4	TRBD1	TRBJ2-7	.	16	CASSPSATGGSYEQYF	TGTGCCAGCAGCCCGTCGGCGACAGGGGGCTCCTACGAGCAGTACTTC
TRBV5-6	TRBD2	TRBJ2-7	.	14	CASSSAGESYEQYF	TGTGCCAGCAGCTCGGCGGGGGAATCCTACGAGCAGTACTTC
TRBV15	.	TRBJ2-2	.	15	CATSRGGANTGELFF	TGTGCCACCAGCAGGGGAGGCGCGAACACCGGGGAGCTGTTTTTT
TRBV6-5	TRBD2	TRBJ2-3	once	15	CASRTSPTITDTQYF	TGTGCCAGCAGGACTAGCCCTACGATCACAGATACGCAGTATTTT
TRBV29-1	.	TRBJ2-7	.	12	CSVVVSSYEQYF	TGCAGCGTTGTTGTCAGCTCCTACGAGCAGTACTTC
TRBV2	TRBD2	TRBJ2-1	.	17	CASSERLAVSSYNEQFF	TGTGCCAGCAGTGAAAGACTAGCGGTTAGCTCCTACAATGAGCAGTTCTTC
TRBV27	TRBD2	TRBJ2-1	.	14	CASRLAGGSSEQFF	TGTGCCAGCCGACTAGCGGGAGGGAGCAGTGAGCAGTTCTTC
TRBV28	TRBD2	TRBJ2-3	.	18	CASSFPPTGTRNTDTQYF	TGTGCCAGCAGTTTTCCCCCGACCGGGACTAGGAACACAGATACGCAGTATTTT
TRBV5-1	.	TRBJ2-5	.	15	CASSLEASGWETQYF	TGCGCCAGCAGCTTGGAAGCGTCGGGGTGGGAGACCCAGTACTTC
TRBV15	TRBD1	TRBJ2-7	.	16	CATSRSKGQGVYEQYF	TGTGCCACCAGCAGGTCGAAGGGACAGGGGGTCTACGAGCAGTACTTC
TRBV19	TRBD1	TRBJ1-1	.	14	CASRTGELSTEAFF	TGTGCCAGTAGGACAGGGGAACTATCCACTGAAGCTTTCTTT
TRBV5-8	.	TRBJ1-5	.	12	CASSFRDQPQHF	TGTGCCAGCAGCTTCAGGGATCAGCCCCAGCATTTT
TRBV25-1	.	TRBJ1-1	.	13	CASKLTGSKSAFF	TGTGCCAGCAAACTAACAGGCTCGAAATCAGCTTTCTTT
TRBV9	TRBD2	TRBJ2-1	.	13	CASSASGNDEQFF	TGTGCCAGCAGTGCTAGCGGGAACGATGAGCAGTTCTTC
TRBV5-1	TRBD2	TRBJ2-7	.	14	CASSLAGGAYEQYF	TGCGCCAGCAGCTTGGCGGGAGGCGCCTACGAGCAGTACTTC
TRBV5-4	.	TRBJ2-6	few	14	CASSLRAGANVLTF	TGTGCCAGCAGCTTGAGAGCTGGGGCCAACGTCCTGACTTTC
TRBV4-3	TRBD2	TRBJ2-1	.	16	CASSRRTSGSLDEQFF	TGCGCCAGCAGCCGGCGGACTAGCGGGAGTCTCGATGAGCAGTTCTTC
TRBV7-9	.	TRBJ1-1	.	13	CASSLGGGTEAFF	TGTGCCAGCAGCTTAGGGGGGGGCACTGAAGCTTTCTTT
TRBV6-1	TRBD1	TRBJ1-1	.	15	CASREGALMNTEAFF	TGTGCCAGTCGGGAGGGGGCCTTAATGAACACTGAAGCTTTCTTT
TRBV29-1	.	TRBJ2-1	.	11	CSVVGGNEQFF	TGCAGCGTTGTAGGCGGCAATGAGCAGTTCTTC
TRBV5-4	TRBD2	TRBJ2-7	.	15	CASSSYSGLSYEQYF	TGTGCCAGCAGCTCTTATAGCGGGCTTTCCTACGAGCAGTACTTC
TRBV7-6	TRBD1	TRBJ1-3	.	18	CASSFIGQGTHSGNTIYF	TGTGCCAGCAGCTTTATTGGACAGGGGACCCACTCTGGAAACACCATATATTTT
TRBV9	.	TRBJ2-5	.	15	CASSVMNVGAETQYF	TGTGCCAGCAGCGTCATGAATGTTGGAGCAGAGACCCAGTACTTC
TRBV5-1	.	TRBJ2-7	.	13	CASSFNSAYEQYF	TGCGCCAGCAGCTTTAACAGTGCCTACGAGCAGTACTTC
TRBV29-1	.	TRBJ2-1	.	14	CSTRAPGAYNEQFF	TGCAGCACCCGAGCCCCCGGAGCGTACAATGAGCAGTTCTTC
TRBV13	.	TRBJ2-2	.	14	CASSQQGNTGELFF	TGTGCCAGCTCACAACAGGGAAACACCGGGGAGCTGTTTTTT